This T cell receptor (beta chain) was identified during a study of blood T cell repertoires in COVID-19. On the study more broadly: COVID-19 samples from acute and convalescent phases originated in the United States, Italy and Spain. In each case, the material was cDNA or gDNA derived from T cells, B-cell-depleted T cells, or PBMCs.

Per the authors' pipeline: Amplified reference gene primers provided the basis for estimating nucleated cell counts. Only in-frame clones appear in the TCRdb table, and some are missing; sequencing was by immunoSEQ multiplex PCR. V and J calls and clone size are as listed in that table; D and trimming were resolved from the DNA. The top ten hold about 6.3% of the sample, which has some 240,000 clones, around 90% seen once. This clone has just one count. CDR1 and CDR2 from the germline V gene are SGHRS and YFSETQ. V was clipped by 4 bases and J by 4 bases; unmatched bases: 6. This CDR3 region has 15 residues.

The rearrangement uses TRBV5-1 and TRBJ2-2, with 8 bases matching TRBD2. This sequence was found in a man aged 60-69 years who had recovered from COVID-19. Sequencing used peripheral blood. The CDR3 nucleotides are TGCGCCAGCAGCCTTAGCGGGACGGTCACCGGGGAGCTGTTTTTT. Residues: CASSLSGTVTGELFF.